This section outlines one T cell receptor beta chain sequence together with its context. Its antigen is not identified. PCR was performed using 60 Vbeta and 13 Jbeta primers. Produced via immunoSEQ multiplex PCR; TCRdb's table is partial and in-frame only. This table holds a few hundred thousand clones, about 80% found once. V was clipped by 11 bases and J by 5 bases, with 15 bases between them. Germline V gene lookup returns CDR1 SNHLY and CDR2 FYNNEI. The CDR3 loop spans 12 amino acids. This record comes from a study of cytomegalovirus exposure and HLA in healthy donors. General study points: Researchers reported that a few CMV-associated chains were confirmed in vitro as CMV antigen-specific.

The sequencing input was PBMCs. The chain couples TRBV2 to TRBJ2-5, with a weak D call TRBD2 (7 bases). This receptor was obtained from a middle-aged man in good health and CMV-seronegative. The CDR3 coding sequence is TGTGCCTCGTGGGGGGGGCTGGAGACCCAGTACTTC. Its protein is CASWGGLETQYF.